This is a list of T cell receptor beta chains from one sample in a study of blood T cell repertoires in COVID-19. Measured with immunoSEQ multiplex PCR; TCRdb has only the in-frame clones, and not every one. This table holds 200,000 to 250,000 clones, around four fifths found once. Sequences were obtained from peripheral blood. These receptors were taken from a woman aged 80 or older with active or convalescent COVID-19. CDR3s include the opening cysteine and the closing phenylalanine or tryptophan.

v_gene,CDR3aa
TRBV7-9,CASSLGAGGEKLFF
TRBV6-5,CASSYLAEGREKLFF
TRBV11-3,CASSLGTSGGTDTQYF
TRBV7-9,CASSLLQSYEQYF
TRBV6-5,CASRVAGAYNEQFF
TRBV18,CASSPQGGSVTEAFF
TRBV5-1,CASSDTGGDQPQHF
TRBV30,CAWMAGRGYTF
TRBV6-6,CASTLQGLGEKLFF
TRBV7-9,CASSFDRGEDEQYF
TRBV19,CASSIPDSGNQPQHF
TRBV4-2,CASSQPSSGNTIYF
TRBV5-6,CASSAARGNEQFF
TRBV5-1,CASSPTGTSGGAAEQFF
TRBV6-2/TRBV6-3,CASSYDLGGGQPQHF
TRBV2,CASTLAGGGEQFF
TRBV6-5,CASSLDRGNYGYTF
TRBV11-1,CASSLQGARTEAFF
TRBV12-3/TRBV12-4,CASSLRGNGYTF
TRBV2,CASTVKAGNTIYF
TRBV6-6,CASSDLGQAVYGYTF
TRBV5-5,CASSLGDSNYGYTF
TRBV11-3,CASGQKDRPNTGELFF
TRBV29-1,CSLRLQGATDTQYF
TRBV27,CASSFAGANEKLFF
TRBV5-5,CASSLARDRRFTDTQYF
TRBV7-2,CASSLDRLAGGETQYF
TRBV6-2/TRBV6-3,CASSYGLNEQFF
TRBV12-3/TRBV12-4,CASSSGGRKFF
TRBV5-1,CASSASSGSNEQYF
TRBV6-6,CASSYSRAQPQHF